One sample yielded the 24 T cell receptor beta chains listed below, sequenced in a study of Ad26.COV2.S vaccination and SARS-CoV-2 variants. Some clones are missing from TCRdb's copy, which holds only in-frame ones; the method was immunoSEQ multiplex PCR. The data contain more than 300,000 clones, 88% of them singletons. The treatment denotes: about 20 received Ad26.COV2.S at low or high dose, single or two shots; about 5 received placebo; per-sample allocation not given. Specimens were obtained on day 63 following the first vaccine or placebo injection. Specimen: peripheral blood, collected in a trial of Ad26.COV2.S vaccine versus placebo. Receptors were obtained from a person aged 18-60 years who received the Ad26.COV2.S COVID-19 vaccine or a placebo.

This clone came up a few times. The genes are TRBV30 and TRBJ1-5; D call uncertain. Trimming shortened V by 2 bases and J by 6 bases, and 14 bases separated the two germline ends. Germline-derived CDR1 and CDR2 are GTSNPN and SVGIG (reference sequence). This CDR3 has 14 residues. CDR3 sequence reads: CAWSPAVLLQPQHF. The CDR3 DNA reads TGTGCCTGGAGTCCCGCAGTACTTCTTCAGCCCCAGCATTTT.

V usage is TRBV3-1 (or the pseudogene TRBV3-2) and J usage is TRBJ1-2, with D unresolved. The CDR3 totals 13 residues. Germline CDR1 and CDR2: LGHDT and YNNKEL (reference sequence). V gave up 1 base and J gave up 8 bases, with 11 bases separating them. CDR3 bases: TGTGCCAGCAGCCAAGGGGAACCGATGGGCTACACCTTC. It yields the protein CASSQGEPMGYTF.

This chain connects TRBV6-1 to TRBJ2-2, with 13 positions matching TRBD2. This CDR3 spans 17 amino acids. After removal of 3 bases from V and 7 bases from J, the junction contained 8 bases not matched to a gene. Looked up from germline, CDR1 is MNHNS and CDR2 is SASEGT. CDR3 DNA sequence: TGTGCCAGCAGTGACCAAGGACTAGCGGGAGTGGACGGGGAGCTGTTTTTT. This sequence encodes CASSDQGLAGVDGELFF.

The chain joins TRBV3-1 (or the pseudogene TRBV3-2) to TRBJ2-2; the D call may be TRBD1 or TRBD2 (5 bases each). V lost 3 bases and J 7 bases, leaving 12 bases between the germline ends. Per germline, CDR1 LGHDT and CDR2 YNNKEL (reference sequence). The CDR3 has 14 residues. The CDR3 nucleotides read TGTGCCAGCAGCCAGTCCGGGGCCGGCGGGGAGCTGTTTTTT. This sequence encodes CASSQSGAGGELFF.

The V call is TRBV5-8, the J call TRBJ1-5; D may be TRBD1 (6 bases). V lost 2 bases to trimming and J lost 0 bases, with 12 bases between them. Germline V CDR1 and CDR2: SGHTS, YDEGEE. There are 16 residues in the CDR3. The CDR3 protein is CASSFGGAYSNQPQHF. CDR3 nucleotide sequence: TGTGCCAGCAGCTTTGGGGGGGCATATAGCAATCAGCCCCAGCATTTT. The whole variable domain, filled in from reference TRBV5-8 and TRBJ1-5, reads EAGVTQSPTHLIKTRGQQATLRCSPISGHTSVYWYQQALGLGLQFLLWYDEGEERNRGNFPPRFSGRQFPNYSSELNVNALELEDSALYLCASSFGGAYSNQPQHFGDGTRLSIL.

In its sample, this clone was seen a few times. The chain couples TRBV27 to TRBJ1-2, with D possibly TRBD1 on 5 matching bases. V shed 6 bases and J shed 6 bases, with 14 bases lying between them. The CDR3 has 13 amino acids. Germline V lookup: CDR1 MNHEY, CDR2 SMNVEV (reference sequence). In DNA form, the CDR3 reads TGTGCCAGCAGGGCCTTGGGGGATGATGGCTACACCTTC. Protein sequence: CASRALGDDGYTF.

The rearrangement links TRBV27 to TRBJ2-7; 10 positions agree with TRBD1. This CDR3 comprises 16 residues. Looked up from germline, CDR1 is MNHEY and CDR2 is SMNVEV (reference sequence). V dropped 3 bases and J dropped 2; count of bases not matched to a gene: 7. The CDR3 DNA reads TGTGCCAGCAGTTTGTCCGGGACAGGGGTAGCCTACGAGCAGTACTTC. Translating it yields CASSLSGTGVAYEQYF.

J is TRBJ1-1 and V is TRBV7-3; D unresolved. Trimming took off 2 bases at V and 5 bases at J, with 9 bases between the two ends. Germline V gives CDR1 SGHTA, CDR2 FQGTGA. The CDR3 sequence is 13 residues long. CDR3 amino acids: CASSLEDRTEAFF. CDR3 in DNA: TGTGCCAGCAGCTTAGAAGATAGGACTGAAGCTTTCTTT. The variable domain in full, completed from reference TRBV7-3 and TRBJ1-1, reads GAGVSQTPSNKVTEKGKYVELRCDPISGHTALYWYRQSLGQGPEFLIYFQGTGAADDSGLPNDRFFAVRPEGSVSTLKIQRTERGDSAVYLCASSLEDRTEAFFGQGTRLTVV.

This sequence joins TRBV7-9 and TRBJ1-5; the D is unclear. This CDR3 region has 14 residues. The germline V and J ends were trimmed by 1 base and 5 bases, with 9 bases remaining between them. In germline, CDR1 is SEHNR, CDR2 FQNEAQ (reference sequence). CDR3 sequence reads: CASSLGQIDQPQHF. In DNA, the CDR3 is TGTGCCAGCAGCTTAGGCCAGATAGATCAGCCCCAGCATTTT.

The CDR3 region is CASSLESQGLSGANVLTF. For the CDR3, the DNA is TGTGCCAGCAGTTTAGAGAGTCAGGGCCTATCTGGGGCCAACGTCCTGACTTTC. The rearrangement joins TRBV28 to TRBJ2-6; a possible D gene is TRBD1 (5 bases). Germline-derived CDR1 and CDR2 are MDHEN and SYDVKM. The ends were cut back, 2 bases at V and 1 base at J, with 15 bases in the middle. The CDR3 spans 18 residues.

This rearrangement joins TRBV28 to TRBJ2-7, with D possibly being TRBD2 (7 bases). This CDR3 comprises 14 residues. V lost 3 bases and J 1 base, leaving 10 bases between the germline ends. Per germline, CDR1 MDHEN and CDR2 SYDVKM. The chain's CDR3 is CASSFEGGSYEQYF. The DNA for the CDR3 is TGTGCCAGCAGTTTTGAGGGGGGGTCCTACGAGCAGTACTTC.

The chain has TRBV28 and TRBJ2-7; D is unclear. Germline values: CDR1 MDHEN, CDR2 SYDVKM. V gave up 6 bases and J gave up 5 bases, with 20 bases separating them. This CDR3 spans 15 amino acids. CDR3 loop: CASSTHRIESDEQYF. The CDR3 DNA is TGTGCCAGCAGCACCCACCGGATTGAGAGCGACGAGCAGTACTTC.

V is TRBV18 and J is TRBJ2-3, with 7 nucleotides matching TRBD1. The J segment lost 3 bases and the V segment lost 5 bases, leaving 5 bases of the junction unmatched. The CDR3 has 14 residues. In germline, CDR1 is KGHSH, CDR2 LQKENI. CDR3 coding DNA: TGTGCCAGCTCAGACAGGGCGACGACAGATACGCAGTATTTT. Its protein is CASSDRATTDTQYF.

The chain has TRBV27 and TRBJ1-5; D not resolved. The length of the CDR3 is 16 residues. Germline lookup yields CDR1 MNHEY and CDR2 SMNVEV (reference sequence). Trimming pared 3 bases from V and 0 bases from J, leaving 12 bases between. CDR3 region: CASSFNVPTSNQPQHF. The CDR3 bases are TGTGCCAGCAGTTTCAATGTACCAACTAGCAATCAGCCCCAGCATTTT.

V is TRBV2 and J is TRBJ2-7; no reliable D call. CDR1 and CDR2 from the germline V gene are SNHLY and FYNNEI. The CDR3 runs 11 residues. Trimming took 7 bases from V and 2 from J, leaving 6 bases between them. The CDR3 protein is CASTETYEQYF. The DNA of the CDR3 is TGTGCCAGCACCGAAACCTACGAGCAGTACTTC.

CDR3 sequence (DNA): TGTGCCAGCAGTGAAGACGCGGGGGCAGCCTATGGCTACACCTTC. It yields the protein CASSEDAGAAYGYTF. The rearrangement uses TRBV2 and TRBJ1-2, with TRBD1 as a possible D gene (6 bases). Germline values: CDR1 SNHLY, CDR2 FYNNEI. This CDR3 is built from 15 residues. Trimming left V 1 base short and J 4 bases short, with 13 bases between.

The chain joins TRBV6-6 to TRBJ1-2; D not resolved. The CDR3 contains 14 residues. The germline V gene encodes CDR1 MNHNY and CDR2 SVGAGI (reference sequence). Trimming shortened V by 2 bases and J by 2 bases, and 9 bases separated the two germline ends. For the CDR3, the DNA is TGTGCCAGCAGTTACCCACAGACAAACTATGGCTACACCTTC. Amino acids: CASSYPQTNYGYTF.

This chain links TRBV12-3 or TRBV12-4 with TRBJ2-3, with D possibly matching TRBD1 (7 bases). This CDR3 region has 13 residues. The V and J ends lost 4 bases and 8 bases respectively, with 13 bases between them. The CDR3 DNA sequence: TGTGCCAGCAGTTCTTACAGGGGAGGTACGCAGTATTTT. Protein product: CASSSYRGGTQYF.

J is TRBJ1-4 and V is TRBV6-5; D unclear. V shed 2 bases and J shed 4 bases, with 5 bases lying between them. CDR1 is MNHEY, CDR2 SVGAGI, per germline. CDR3 length: 13 amino acids. The CDR3 region has the DNA TGTGCCAGCAGTTACCGTGATAATGAAAAACTGTTTTTT. It encodes CASSYRDNEKLFF.

There are a few counts of this clone. V and J are TRBV9 and TRBJ1-1; D not resolved. V lost 0 bases and J lost 0, with 9 bases in between. The length of the CDR3 is 15 residues. Germline V gene lookup returns CDR1 SGDLS and CDR2 YYNGEE. CDR3 nucleotides: TGTGCCAGCAGCGTAGGGCCAGGTTTGAACACTGAAGCTTTCTTT. Translated: CASSVGPGLNTEAFF.

J is TRBJ1-5 and V is TRBV29-1, with a possible D match to TRBD1 (6 bases). Trimming pared 7 bases from V and 4 bases from J, leaving 17 bases between. In germline, CDR1 is SQVTM, CDR2 ANQGSEA. The CDR3 runs to 14 residues. CDR3 protein: CSGVGQKLNQPQHF. DNA for the CDR3: TGCAGCGGTGTAGGACAGAAACTAAATCAGCCCCAGCATTTT.

This rearrangement joins TRBV6-2 or TRBV6-3 to TRBJ1-6; no reliable D call. This CDR3 spans 15 amino acids. V was trimmed by 2 bases and J by 10 bases, leaving 15 bases between them. The V gene's germline CDR1 is MNHEY and CDR2 SVGEGT. This chain's CDR3 is CASSYGRSSESPLHF. The CDR3 DNA reads TGTGCCAGCAGTTACGGAAGGAGTAGTGAATCACCCCTCCACTTT.

The rearrangement joins TRBV4-3 to TRBJ1-2, with 7 nucleotides matching TRBD1. Trimming cost V 4 bases and J 4 bases; bases outside gene matches: 3. Germline loops: CDR1 LGHNA, CDR2 YSLEER. This CDR3 contains 13 residues. CDR3 DNA sequence: TGCGCCAGCAGCCTCGGGACAGCCTATGGCTACACCTTC. Amino acid sequence: CASSLGTAYGYTF.

The V call is TRBV19, the J call TRBJ2-6, with D possibly matching TRBD2 (5 bases). With 9 bases removed from V and 4 bases from J, the gap between germline ends came to 16 bases. Germline V gene sequence: CDR1 LNHDA, CDR2 SQIVND (reference sequence). The CDR3 length is 15 residues. CDR3 bases: TGTGCCAGCGCGCAGCCTAGCATAGGGGCCAACGTCCTGACTTTC. It specifies CASAQPSIGANVLTF.